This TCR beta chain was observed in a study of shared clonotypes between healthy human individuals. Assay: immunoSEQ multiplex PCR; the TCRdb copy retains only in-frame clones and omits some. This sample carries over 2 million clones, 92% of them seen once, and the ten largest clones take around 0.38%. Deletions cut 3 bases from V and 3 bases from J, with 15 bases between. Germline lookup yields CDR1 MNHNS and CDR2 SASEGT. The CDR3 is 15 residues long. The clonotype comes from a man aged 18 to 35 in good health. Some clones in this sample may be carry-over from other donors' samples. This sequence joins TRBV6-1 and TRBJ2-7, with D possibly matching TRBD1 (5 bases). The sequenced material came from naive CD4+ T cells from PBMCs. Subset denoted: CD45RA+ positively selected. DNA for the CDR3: TGTGCCAGCAGTGAGGGGCCTGGGGATCTCTACGAGCAGTACTTC. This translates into CASSEGPGDLYEQYF.